This T cell receptor beta chain is drawn from a study of vaccination effects on CD4 cells after COVID-19. Whole-study results and caveats: A shortage of convalescent patients and an absence of early post-infection timepoints characterized the study.

Before sequencing, viral peptide pools were used by the ViraFEST assay to expand antigen-specific CD4+ T cells. Culturing for about 9 days preceded CD4+ T cell isolation. Either the BNT162b2 or mRNA-1273 vaccine was given to participants in two doses. CDR1 is KGHSH and CDR2 is LQKENI in the germline V gene. Germline trimming cut 6 bases from V and 2 bases from J; bases unmatched to any gene: 4. This CDR3 region has 14 residues. The method was immunoSEQ multiplex PCR; TCRdb's version includes in-frame clones alone and lacks a portion of them. This table holds 10,000 to 15,000 clones, roughly 70% found once. As regards this clone: What it binds is not known.

This specimen consisted of CD4+ T cells from PBMCs cultured with SARS-CoV-2 spike peptides, obtained after COVID-19 vaccination. The receptor comes from a human donor who received a COVID-19 vaccine. This chain joins TRBV18 and TRBJ2-7; 10 bases align to TRBD1. The CDR3 nucleotides read TGTGCCAGCTCTCCCGGGACAGGGGCCTACGAGCAGTACTTC. Protein: CASSPGTGAYEQYF.